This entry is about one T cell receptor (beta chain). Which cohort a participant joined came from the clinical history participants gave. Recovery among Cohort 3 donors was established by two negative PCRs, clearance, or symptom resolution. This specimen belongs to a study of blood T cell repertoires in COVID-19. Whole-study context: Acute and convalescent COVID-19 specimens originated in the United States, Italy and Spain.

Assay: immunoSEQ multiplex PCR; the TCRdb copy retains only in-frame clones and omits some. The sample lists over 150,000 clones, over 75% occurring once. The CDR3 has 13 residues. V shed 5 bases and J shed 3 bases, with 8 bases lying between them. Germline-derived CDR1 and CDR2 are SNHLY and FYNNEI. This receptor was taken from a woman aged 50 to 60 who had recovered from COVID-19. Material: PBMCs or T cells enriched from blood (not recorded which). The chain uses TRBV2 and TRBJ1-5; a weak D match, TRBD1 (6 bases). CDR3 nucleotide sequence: TGTGCCAGCAGTAGGGACAACAATCAGCCCCAGCATTTT. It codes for CASSRDNNQPQHF.